The clone carrying this T cell receptor beta chain has just one count. Its antigen is still unknown. V gave up 10 bases and J gave up 3 bases, with 7 bases separating them. CDR1 is MNHNS and CDR2 is SASEGT in the germline V gene. CDR3 length: 11 amino acids. Clones were sequenced by immunoSEQ multiplex PCR, and TCRdb holds only the in-frame ones, with some missing. The sample yields about 79,000 clones, 75% to 95% seen once. The sample belongs to a study of OX40 agonist ivuxolimab in advanced cancers. Across the whole study: Earlier treatment with anti-PD-1, anti-PD-L1 or anti-CTLA-4 was permitted, and about 40% had received some.

Findings of the study overall: Among the lowest peripheral clonal expansion occurred in 0.1-3.0 mg/kg partial responders. Clonal expansion by week 6 occurred in CD4+ and CD8+ blood T cells (at 0.1 to 3.0 mg/kg).

This receptor was identified in an adult with an advanced solid tumor such as melanoma, head and neck, liver or kidney cancer. V is TRBV6-1 and J is TRBJ2-1, with TRBD2 as a possible D gene (5 bases). The material sequenced was CD4+ or CD8+ T cells sorted from blood, taken in a trial of the OX40 agonist ivuxolimab. The CDR3 loop is CATRDYNEQFF. As DNA, the CDR3 is TGTGCCACCCGGGACTACAATGAGCAGTTCTTC.